The 28 T cell receptor beta chains below were found in one sample sequenced in a study of human T cells and chemical hapten exposure. Time point: patch test 2, 6 weeks after DPC sensitization. Treatment defined: therapeutic diphenylcyclopropenone sensitization with weekly scalp DPC. MiXCR, run by TCRdb on the RACE reads, gives a single entry per CDR3 protein. The table has about 140,000 distinct CDR3 sequences, around 11% seen once. Sequencing used whole blood, obtained in connection with sensitization to the hapten diphenylcyclopropenone (DPC). The receptors here all came from a woman aged 45-65 years with alopecia areata. Some clones in this sample may be carry-over from other donors' samples.

There are many counts of this clonotype. This chain joins TRBV7-9 and TRBJ2-1, with 7 nucleotides matching TRBD2. With V trimmed by 6 bases and J by 2 bases, 7 bases remained unmatched. Germline V gene data show CDR1 as SEHNR and CDR2 as FQNEAQ (reference sequence). The CDR3 contains 15 residues. The CDR3 DNA is TGTGCCAGCAGAAATACGGGAGGACCCTACAATGAGCAGTTCTTC. Its translation: CASRNTGGPYNEQFF.

The genes are TRBV29-1 and TRBJ2-5; D is uncertain. Germline V lookup: CDR1 SQVTM, CDR2 ANQGSEA. The CDR3 runs 12 residues. V was pared by 3 bases and J by 5 bases, with 10 bases between. CDR3 bases: TGCAGCGTTGAGGAGTCGAGGGAGACCCAGTACTTC. Translation gives CSVEESRETQYF.

The rearrangement links TRBV7-3 to TRBJ1-2; TRBD1 matches at 8 bases. Germline lookup yields CDR1 SGHTA and CDR2 FQGTGA. V lost 5 bases and J lost 6; bases outside the gene matches: 8. There are 14 residues in the CDR3. Written as DNA, the CDR3 is TGTGCCAGCAGCCCTGACAGGGGAGCTCATGGCTACACCTTC. The encoded protein is CASSPDRGAHGYTF.

This clonotype came up many times. The genes are TRBV5-1 and TRBJ2-1, with 8 bases fitting TRBD1. V shed 4 bases, J shed 0 bases, and the junction held 6 bases outside the gene matches. The CDR3 extends over 16 amino acids. The V gene's germline CDR1 is SGHRS and CDR2 YFSETQ. This CDR3 reads CASSPGDRNSYNEQFF. CDR3 bases: TGCGCCAGCAGCCCGGGGGACAGGAACTCCTACAATGAGCAGTTCTTC.

V gene TRBV20-1 combines with J gene TRBJ2-1; 9 bases are shared with TRBD2. The CDR3 loop spans 14 amino acids. The germline CDR1 and CDR2 sequences are DFQATT and SNEGSKA (reference sequence). V lost 3 bases, J lost 7 bases, and 7 bases stayed unmatched. The CDR3 DNA reads TGCAGTGCTAGGGGTGTAGCGGGAGTTAATGAGCAGTTCTTC. Amino acid sequence: CSARGVAGVNEQFF.

This clonotype came up a few times. The rearrangement links TRBV6-1 to TRBJ2-5; 7 bases are a match to TRBD2. Germline V gene data show CDR1 as MNHNS and CDR2 as SASEGT. The CDR3 extends over 13 amino acids. The V segment lost 3 bases and the J segment 5 bases; nucleotides outside the gene matches: 3. CDR3 protein: CASSELGGETQYF. The DNA of the CDR3 is TGTGCCAGCAGTGAGTTGGGAGGGGAGACCCAGTACTTC.

This clonotype came up many times. The gene calls are TRBV29-1 and TRBJ1-2, with 8 bases fitting TRBD1. The CDR3 spans 11 residues. V trimming: 8 bases; J trimming: 3 bases; junction bases outside the gene matches: 2. Germline V gene data show CDR1 as SQVTM and CDR2 as ANQGSEA. The CDR3 nucleotides are TGCAGCCTGGGACAGGACTATGGCTACACCTTC. This sequence encodes CSLGQDYGYTF.

This clonotype has a count of ten or more. The chain joins TRBV5-1 to TRBJ2-7; TRBD1 matches 7 bases. The germline V gene encodes CDR1 SGHRS and CDR2 YFSETQ. With 2 bases clipped from V and 3 bases from J, the junction kept 5 bases outside the gene matches. The CDR3 covers 14 residues. The CDR3 region has the DNA TGCGCCAGCAGCTTACCGACAGGGAACTACGAGCAGTACTTC. As protein: CASSLPTGNYEQYF.

The chain couples TRBV29-1 to TRBJ2-5, with a weak D call TRBD1 (5 bases). Trimming took off 3 bases at V and 1 base at J, with 12 bases between the two ends. This CDR3 contains 14 residues. Germline V gene sequence: CDR1 SQVTM, CDR2 ANQGSEA. CDR3: CSVDPSDSQETQYF. CDR3 coding DNA: TGCAGCGTTGACCCTTCCGACAGCCAAGAGACCCAGTACTTC.

Ten or more counts support this clonotype. The gene calls are TRBV7-9 and TRBJ2-6; no clear D gene. The ends were cut back, 1 base at V and 0 bases at J, with 4 bases in the middle. The CDR3 runs to 15 residues. CDR1 and CDR2 from the germline V gene are SEHNR and FQNEAQ (reference sequence). In DNA, the CDR3 is TGTGCCAGCAGCTTAGGGTCCTCTGGGGCCAACGTCCTGACTTTC. It codes for CASSLGSSGANVLTF.

CDR3 sequence (DNA): TGCGCCAGCAGCGTGGACAGAGAGACCCAGTACTTC. Translated: CASSVDRETQYF. This chain joins TRBV5-1 and TRBJ2-5; tentative D call: TRBD1 (6 bases). Trimming shortened V by 4 bases and J by 4 bases, and 8 bases separated the two germline ends. This CDR3 is 12 amino acids long. Germline CDR1 is SGHRS and CDR2 is YFSETQ.

This clonotype was seen only a few times. V gene TRBV7-2 combines with J gene TRBJ2-3; 10 bases match TRBD2. V shed 5 bases and J 1 base; nucleotides not matched to a gene: 6. The CDR3 consists of 16 residues. Germline assignment: CDR1 SGHTA and CDR2 FQGNSA. As DNA, the CDR3 is TGTGCCAGCAGCGCCCCTGGACTAGCGGGCACAGATACGCAGTATTTT. It translates to CASSAPGLAGTDTQYF. The full variable domain, rest sourced from reference TRBV7-2 and TRBJ2-3, is GAGVSQSPSNKVTEKGKDVELRCDPISGHTALYWYRQSLGQGLEFLIYFQGNSAPDKSGLPSDRFSAERTGGSVSTLTIQRTQQEDSAVYLCASSAPGLAGTDTQYFGPGTRLTVL.

The chain is built from TRBV5-1 and TRBJ2-7; TRBD2 aligns across 9 bases. With V trimmed by 7 bases and J by 2 bases, 7 bases remained unmatched. Germline-derived CDR1 and CDR2 are SGHRS and YFSETQ. This CDR3 contains 14 residues. The CDR3 is CASAASGVPYEQYF. The CDR3 bases are TGCGCCAGCGCGGCTAGCGGGGTACCCTACGAGCAGTACTTC.

The J gene is TRBJ1-6, the V gene TRBV11-2; D not resolved. This CDR3 region has 14 residues. Between the trimmed V and J ends, which lost 6 bases and 11 bases, there was a span of 17 bases. Germline values: CDR1 SGHAT, CDR2 FQNNGV. The CDR3 nucleotides read TGTGCCAGCAGTCGGGGATCCGAACGGGCACCCCTCCACTTT. Residues: CASSRGSERAPLHF. Looking up the rest from reference TRBV11-2 and TRBJ1-6 gives the full variable domain: EAGVAQSPRYKIIEKRQSVAFWCNPISGHATLYWYQQILGQGPKLLIQFQNNGVVDDSQLPKDRFSAERLKGVDSTLKIQPAKLEDSAVYLCASSRGSERAPLHFGNGTRLTVT.

This clonotype was seen a few times. V usage is TRBV7-9 and J usage is TRBJ2-5; 7 bases are shared with TRBD2. This CDR3 region has 16 residues. Germline CDR1 and CDR2: SEHNR and FQNEAQ (reference sequence). Trimming at V came to 6 bases and at J to 5 bases, leaving 15 bases not matched to a gene. The CDR3 DNA is TGTGCCAGCAGTTCCTTTTTGCTAGCGGCGAGGGAGACCCAGTACTTC. Encoded protein: CASSSFLLAARETQYF.

This clonotype was seen at least ten times. The chain links TRBV10-3 to TRBJ2-1, with 7 bases that match TRBD2. V lost 1 base and J lost 2; bases outside the gene matches: 5. Germline lookup yields CDR1 ENHRY and CDR2 SYGVKD. The CDR3 runs 16 residues. This CDR3 is CAISEYGGGTYNEQFF. In DNA, the CDR3 is TGTGCCATCAGTGAGTATGGGGGAGGGACCTACAATGAGCAGTTCTTC.

This sequence joins TRBV4-1 and TRBJ2-7; TRBD1 agrees at 12 bases. The CDR3 consists of 17 residues. Germline values: CDR1 MGHRA, CDR2 YSYEKL. The V and J ends lost 4 bases and 6 bases, in that order; junction bases with no gene match: 13. In DNA form, the CDR3 reads TGCGCCAGCAGCCTTTCCCCACCGGGACAGGGGGCTGGCGAGCAGTACTTC. Residues: CASSLSPPGQGAGEQYF.

The chain couples TRBV29-1 to TRBJ2-7; 12 bases are shared with TRBD2. In germline, CDR1 is SQVTM, CDR2 ANQGSEA. With 0 bases clipped from V and 2 bases from J, the junction kept 5 bases outside the gene matches. This CDR3 contains 16 residues. The chain's CDR3 is CSVEDRTSGTPYEQYF. The CDR3 DNA reads TGCAGCGTTGAAGACAGGACTAGCGGGACTCCCTACGAGCAGTACTTC.

The chain is built from TRBV2 and TRBJ2-1; 11 positions agree with TRBD2. Germline V lookup: CDR1 SNHLY, CDR2 FYNNEI. The CDR3 is made up of 15 amino acids. V trimming: 11 bases; J trimming: 7 bases; junction bases outside the gene matches: 13. The CDR3 bases are TGTGCCGGACGGGCCCGACTAGCGGGAATGAATGAGCAGTTCTTC. It translates to CAGRARLAGMNEQFF.

The chain links TRBV30 to TRBJ1-2, with D perhaps TRBD1 (6 bases). This CDR3 spans 14 amino acids. Germline V CDR1 and CDR2: GTSNPN, SVGIG (reference sequence). The V gene lost 3 bases and the J gene lost 5 bases, with 16 bases spanning the gap. The CDR3 reads CAWSPGSRGYGYTF. The CDR3 DNA follows: TGTGCCTGGAGCCCTGGATCCAGGGGATATGGCTACACCTTC.

In its sample, this clonotype was seen many times. V gene TRBV6-6 combines with J gene TRBJ1-5, with 11 bases lining up with TRBD1. The CDR3 covers 18 residues. J lost 0 bases, V lost 5 bases, and 9 bases had no gene match. CDR1 and CDR2 from the germline V gene are MNHNY and SVGAGI (reference sequence). DNA for the CDR3: TGTGCCAGCAGTCCGGGACAGGGGGTTTATGATAGCAATCAGCCCCAGCATTTT. It is translated as CASSPGQGVYDSNQPQHF.

Only a few counts were recorded for this clonotype. The rearrangement joins TRBV6-5 to TRBJ1-1, with TRBD1 matching over 7 bases. The CDR3 contains 14 residues. V was clipped by 5 bases and J by 0 bases; unmatched bases: 3. Germline CDR1 is MNHEY and CDR2 is SVGAGI. The CDR3 sequence is CASSPGQMNTEAFF. CDR3 DNA: TGTGCCAGCAGTCCGGGACAGATGAACACTGAAGCTTTCTTT.

This clonotype was observed a few times. This sequence joins TRBV3-1 and TRBJ1-1, with a possible D match to TRBD1 (5 bases). Trimming cost V 4 bases and J 4 bases, with 19 bases left between them. Germline values: CDR1 LGHDT, CDR2 YNNKEL (reference sequence). CDR3 length: 16 amino acids. The CDR3 loop is CASSPLSVAGGTEAFF. In nucleotides, the CDR3 is TGTGCCAGCAGCCCCCTGAGTGTGGCCGGGGGCACTGAAGCTTTCTTT. Full variable domain (remainder filled in from reference TRBV3-1 and TRBJ1-1): DTAVSQTPKYLVTQMGNDKSIKCEQNLGHDTMYWYKQDSKKFLKIMFSYNNKELIINETVPNRFSPKSPDKAHLNLHINSLELGDSAVYFCASSPLSVAGGTEAFFGQGTRLTVV.

The table lists this clonotype with a few counts. The V gene is TRBV12-3 or TRBV12-4, the J gene TRBJ2-7, with 9 bases fitting TRBD2. With V trimmed by 4 bases and J by 6 bases, 7 bases remained unmatched. The CDR3 runs 14 residues. The CDR3 coding sequence is TGTGCCAGCAGTTCCGGACTAGCGACGGGCGAGCAGTACTTC. It is translated as CASSSGLATGEQYF.

Ten or more counts support this clonotype. The CDR3 coding sequence is TGTGCCAGCAGCCACGACAGGGGTAGGAACAATGAGCAGTTCTTC. Protein product: CASSHDRGRNNEQFF. The rearrangement joins TRBV7-2 to TRBJ2-1; TRBD1 matches at 8 bases. Germline lookup yields CDR1 SGHTA and CDR2 FQGNSA. This CDR3 comprises 15 residues. The J segment lost 5 bases and the V segment lost 5 bases, leaving 8 bases of the junction unmatched.

This clonotype appeared many times. The chain has TRBV7-2 and TRBJ2-6, with 10 bases identical to TRBD1. CDR1 is SGHTA, CDR2 FQGNSA, per germline. The CDR3 loop spans 18 amino acids. V shed 1 base and J 1 base; nucleotides not matched to a gene: 4. Written as DNA, the CDR3 is TGTGCCAGCAGCTTAGTGGGACAGGGGTTGTCTGGGGCCAACGTCCTGACTTTC. Protein product: CASSLVGQGLSGANVLTF.

This clonotype was seen a single time. V is TRBV20-1 and J is TRBJ2-2; 12 nucleotides agree with TRBD2. Germline CDR1 reads DFQATT; CDR2 reads SNEGSKA (reference sequence). The CDR3 runs 14 residues. V shed 5 bases, J shed 4 bases, and the junction held 2 bases outside the gene matches. The CDR3, as DNA: TGCAGTGCTGGACTAGCGGGATCCACCGGGGAGCTGTTTTTT. Translating it yields CSAGLAGSTGELFF.

The table lists this clonotype with a few counts. The chain combines TRBV30 with TRBJ1-5, with a tentative D call TRBD1 (5 bases). The germline V gene encodes CDR1 GTSNPN and CDR2 SVGIG (reference sequence). This CDR3 is 16 amino acids long. Trimming cost V 6 bases and J 4 bases, with 22 bases left between them. The CDR3, as DNA: TGTGCCTGCTCCCCTCGACAGTTCAGGGAAAATCAGCCCCAGCATTTT. Amino acids: CACSPRQFRENQPQHF.